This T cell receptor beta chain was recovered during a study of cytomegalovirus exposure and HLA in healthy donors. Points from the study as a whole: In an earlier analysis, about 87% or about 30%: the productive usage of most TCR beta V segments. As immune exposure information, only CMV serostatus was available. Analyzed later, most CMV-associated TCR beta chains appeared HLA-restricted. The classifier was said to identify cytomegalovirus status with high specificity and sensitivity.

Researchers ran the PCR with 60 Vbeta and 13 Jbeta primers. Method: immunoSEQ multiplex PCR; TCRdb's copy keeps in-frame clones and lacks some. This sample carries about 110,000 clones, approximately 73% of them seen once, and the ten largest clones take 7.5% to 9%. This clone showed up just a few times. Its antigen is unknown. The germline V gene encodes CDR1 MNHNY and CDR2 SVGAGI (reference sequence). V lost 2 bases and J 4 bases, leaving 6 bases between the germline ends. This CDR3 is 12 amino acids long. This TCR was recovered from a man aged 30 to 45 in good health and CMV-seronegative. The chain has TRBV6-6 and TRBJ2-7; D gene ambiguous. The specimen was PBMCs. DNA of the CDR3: TGTGCCAGCAGTTACGGGCTTTACGAGCAGTACTTC. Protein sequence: CASSYGLYEQYF.